This is a list of T cell receptor beta chains from one sample in a study of CD8+ T cells in alopecia areata. This table comes from immunoSEQ multiplex PCR, and its TCRdb copy is limited to in-frame clones, with some not included. The table has 90,000 or so clones, 44% seen once; the top ten hold around 19%. The sample consisted of CD8+ T cells sorted from blood, taken at week 24, from a patient treated with tofacitinib. All receptors come from a human donor with alopecia areata. CDR3s include the opening cysteine and the closing phenylalanine or tryptophan. D genes are given only for firm matches. Clone size is given for some rows only: seen once, a few or many times, or a class if the clone is expanded.

v_gene	abundance	j_gene	d_gene	CDR3nt	CDR3aa
TRBV9	-	TRBJ2-5	TRBD1	TGTGCCAGCAGCGTAGGGACAGGGCCTTCGGAAGAGACCCAGTACTTC	CASSVGTGPSEETQYF
TRBV30	-	TRBJ2-7	-	TGTGCCTGGAGTGTAGCTGGGGAGCAGTACTTC	CAWSVAGEQYF
TRBV27	few	TRBJ2-7	-	TGTGCCAGCAGTCCCCCTGGGGCAGGGGTGAGGGAGCAGTACTTC	CASSPPGAGVREQYF
TRBV29-1	few	TRBJ2-3	TRBD2	TGCAGCGCAGGACTAGCGGAGACAGATACGCAGTATTTT	CSAGLAETDTQYF
TRBV5-6	-	TRBJ2-3	-	TGTGCCAGCAGCTTGGATGATCCAGATACGCAGTATTTT	CASSLDDPDTQYF
TRBV19	few	TRBJ1-1	TRBD1	TGTGCCAGTGTCTCAGGGGGCACTGAAGCTTTCTTT	CASVSGGTEAFF
TRBV6-5	once	TRBJ2-7	-	TGTGCCACCGCAGACCGGAACGAGCAGTACTTC	CATADRNEQYF
TRBV7-9	-	TRBJ1-2	-	TGTGCCAGCAGCTTAGAACTGCGGGGGTTTGTCTATGGCTACACCTTC	CASSLELRGFVYGYTF
TRBV18	few	TRBJ2-7	-	TGTGCCAGCTCGACGAAGACAGATTCCTACGAGCAGTACTTC	CASSTKTDSYEQYF
TRBV25-1	few	TRBJ2-7	-	TGTGCCAGCAGTGAATTCGCGGGGGCGACCTACGAGCAGTACTTC	CASSEFAGATYEQYF
TRBV7-2	-	TRBJ1-5	-	TGTGCCAGCGCTCCCCACTTGGGGGCTGCTAGCAATCAGCCCCAGCATTTT	CASAPHLGAASNQPQHF
TRBV29-1	few	TRBJ2-1	TRBD2	TGCAGCGTGGAGAAAACTAGCGGGAGGGCCTATGAGCAGTTCTTC	CSVEKTSGRAYEQFF
TRBV29-1	few	TRBJ2-1	-	TGCAGCGTTGAAGGGCCCTCCTACAATGAGCAGTTCTTC	CSVEGPSYNEQFF
TRBV7-2	-	TRBJ2-7	TRBD2	TGTGCCAGCAGCCGAGGACTAGCGGAATCTCTCTCCTACGAGCAGTACTTC	CASSRGLAESLSYEQYF
TRBV29-1	few	TRBJ2-5	-	TGCAGCGTTGAAGATCCAGGGGCGCCGGCACAGTACTTC	CSVEDPGAPAQYF
TRBV7-2	few	TRBJ2-5	TRBD1	TGTGCCAGCAGCTTCACGACTAGGACAGGGGGACGAGAAGAGACCCAGTACTTC	CASSFTTRTGGREETQYF
TRBV4-1	-	TRBJ2-1	-	TGCGCCAGCAGCCACCTAATGAGGACATCGTCCAATGAGCAGTTCTTC	CASSHLMRTSSNEQFF
TRBV9	-	TRBJ2-7	TRBD2	TGTGCCAGCAGCGTAGGCGGGACTAGCTATTACGAGCAGTACTTC	CASSVGGTSYYEQYF
TRBV29-1	-	TRBJ2-5	TRBD2	TGCAGCGCCCAAGCCGGGACTAGCGGGAGGACCGCAGAGACCCAGTACTTC	CSAQAGTSGRTAETQYF
TRBV7-2	few	TRBJ2-1	TRBD2	TGTGCCAGCAGCCTGGGACTAGCGGGAGGGCAGTTCTTC	CASSLGLAGGQFF
TRBV23-1	few	TRBJ2-2	-	TGCGCCAGCAGTCCACTCATGACAGGGGCTAGCGGAGACACCGGGGAGCTGTTTTTT	CASSPLMTGASGDTGELFF
TRBV7-9	-	TRBJ2-1	TRBD2	TGTGCCAGCAGCTCACCAATAGCGGGAGGGCCAGCAGGGGAGCAGTTCTTC	CASSSPIAGGPAGEQFF
TRBV6-1	-	TRBJ2-1	-	TGTGCCAGCAGTGAAGCAGGAACCACCTACAATGAGCAGTTCTTC	CASSEAGTTYNEQFF
TRBV7-9	-	TRBJ2-7	TRBD1	TGTGCCACCAGGACAGGGCCCTCCTACGAGCAGTACTTC	CATRTGPSYEQYF
TRBV7-2	-	TRBJ2-7	TRBD2	TGTGCCAGCAGCTCACTGGGGGGAGGGCGGTACGAGCAGTACTTC	CASSSLGGGRYEQYF
TRBV4-1	few	TRBJ2-2	TRBD2	TGCGCCAGCAGCCGTGTCTTGTGGACTAGCGGGATCTGGACCGGGGAGCTGTTTTTT	CASSRVLWTSGIWTGELFF
TRBV13	-	TRBJ2-2	-	TGTGCCAGCAGCTTAGGGGACACCGGGGAGCTGTTTTTT	CASSLGDTGELFF
TRBV5-6	-	TRBJ2-5	TRBD2	TGTGCCAGCAGCTTATCGCTAGCGGGAGTATGGGAGACCCAGTACTTC	CASSLSLAGVWETQYF
TRBV9	-	TRBJ2-2	-	TGTGCCAGCAGCCGAGGAACAGGACCAGGAGGGGAGCTGTTTTTT	CASSRGTGPGGELFF